A single sample gave rise to the 5 T cell receptor beta chains below, sequenced in a study of graft-versus-host responses after intestinal transplantation. Only in-frame clones appear in the TCRdb table, and some are missing; sequencing was by immunoSEQ multiplex PCR. The sample lists 90,000 to 130,000 clones; approximately 90% were seen once. Their antigens remain unidentified. Sequences were derived from unstimulated CD4+ T cells sorted from spleen or lymph node cells, sampled before transplant. The receptor source for this set is a human donor who was the organ donor for an intestinal transplant.

V usage is TRBV4-3 and J usage is TRBJ2-3; 7 nucleotides line up with TRBD1. The CDR3 totals 17 residues. Germline assignment: CDR1 LGHNA and CDR2 YSLEER. Trimming cost V 3 bases and J 6 bases; bases outside gene matches: 15. DNA of the CDR3: TGCGCCAGCAGCCACGAAAAAACAGGGGCGCACTTTGATACGCAGTATTTT. Protein: CASSHEKTGAHFDTQYF.

V and J are TRBV9 and TRBJ2-3; D unclear. There are 17 residues in the CDR3. CDR1 SGDLS and CDR2 YYNGEE come from the germline V gene. The ends were cut back, 0 bases at V and 0 bases at J, with 14 bases in the middle. The CDR3 sequence is CASSVAASTPSTDTQYF. The CDR3 DNA is TGTGCCAGCAGCGTAGCTGCGAGTACACCTAGCACAGATACGCAGTATTTT.

This chain links TRBV28 with TRBJ1-2; TRBD1 is a possible D gene (6 bases). V dropped 6 bases and J dropped 1 base, with 12 bases sitting between them. The CDR3 covers 14 residues. Per the germline V gene, CDR1 is MDHEN and CDR2 is SYDVKM. The CDR3 nucleotides are TGTGCCAGCAGCCTACAGGGCTTTAACTATGGCTACACCTTC. This translates into CASSLQGFNYGYTF.

The rearrangement links TRBV5-1 to TRBJ2-3; 12 positions agree with TRBD2. CDR1 and CDR2 (germline): SGHRS, YFSETQ. CDR3 length: 17 amino acids. The V segment lost 5 bases and the J segment 3 bases; nucleotides outside the gene matches: 10. The CDR3 nucleotides are TGCGCCAGCAGAATAGGGCTAGCGGGAGGGCCGACAGATACGCAGTATTTT. This encodes CASRIGLAGGPTDTQYF.

This clone was observed once. This chain uses TRBV2 with TRBJ2-7; 11 bases agree with TRBD2. The CDR3 totals 14 residues. Per germline, CDR1 SNHLY and CDR2 FYNNEI. V gave up 6 bases and J gave up 4 bases; unmatched junction bases: 5. Here the CDR3 DNA reads TGTGCCAGCAGGAGAACTAGCGGGAGTTACGAGCAGTACTTC. This translates into CASRRTSGSYEQYF.